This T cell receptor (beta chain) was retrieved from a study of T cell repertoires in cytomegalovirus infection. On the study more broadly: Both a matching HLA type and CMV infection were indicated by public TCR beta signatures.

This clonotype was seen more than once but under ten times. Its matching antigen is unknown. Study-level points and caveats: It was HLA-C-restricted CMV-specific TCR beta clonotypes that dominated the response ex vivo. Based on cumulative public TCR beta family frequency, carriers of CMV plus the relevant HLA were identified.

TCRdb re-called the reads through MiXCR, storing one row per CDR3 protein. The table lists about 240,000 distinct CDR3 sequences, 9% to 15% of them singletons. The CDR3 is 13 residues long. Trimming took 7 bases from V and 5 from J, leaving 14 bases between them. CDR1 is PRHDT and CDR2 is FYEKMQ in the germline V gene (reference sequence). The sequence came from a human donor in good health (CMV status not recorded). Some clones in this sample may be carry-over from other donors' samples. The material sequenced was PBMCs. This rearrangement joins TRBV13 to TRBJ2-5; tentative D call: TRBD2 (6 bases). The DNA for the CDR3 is TGTGCCAGCACCTGGGGGGAGACGGAGACCCAGTACTTC. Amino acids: CASTWGETETQYF.